These 22 T cell receptor beta chains share one sample of origin, sequenced in a study of blood T cell repertoires in COVID-19. Sequencing used immunoSEQ multiplex PCR; TCRdb keeps in-frame clones, though not all of them. This sample has about 220,000 clones, with around three quarters found just once. Sequences were obtained from peripheral blood. These receptors were taken from a woman between 70 and 85 years old with acute or convalescent COVID-19.

The chain uses TRBV24-1 and TRBJ2-1; D is possibly TRBD1 (7 bases). Deletions cut 3 bases from V and 6 bases from J, with 20 bases between. The CDR3 contains 17 residues. Per germline, CDR1 KGHDR and CDR2 SFDVKD. The CDR3 sequence is CATSDRAGGLPFNEQFF. The DNA of the CDR3 is TGTGCCACCAGTGATCGGGCAGGGGGGTTGCCCTTCAATGAGCAGTTCTTC.

This clone was seen only a few times. Other DNA variants within this sample encode the same CDR3. V gene TRBV4-2 combines with J gene TRBJ1-3; D call uncertain. Germline CDR1 reads LGHNA; CDR2 reads YNFKEQ. Between the trimmed V and J ends, which lost 1 base and 0 bases, there was a span of 7 bases. The CDR3 is made up of 15 amino acids. In DNA, the CDR3 is TGTGCCAGCAGCCAAGCCCCCGGCTCTGGAAACACCATATATTTT. It codes for CASSQAPGSGNTIYF.

J is TRBJ2-7 and V is TRBV29-1, with D possibly being TRBD1 (6 bases). Per the germline V gene, CDR1 is SQVTM and CDR2 is ANQGSEA. CDR3 length: 11 amino acids. Trimming removed 6 bases from V and 3 bases from J, with 9 bases in between. Written as DNA, the CDR3 is TGCAGCGTGGCAGGGGTCTACGAGCAGTACTTC. Encoded protein: CSVAGVYEQYF.

The J gene is TRBJ1-2, the V gene TRBV27; 9 positions match TRBD1. Germline CDR1 is MNHEY and CDR2 is SMNVEV (reference sequence). This CDR3 is built from 16 residues. Trimming cost V 5 bases and J 6 bases; bases outside gene matches: 13. CDR3 coding DNA: TGTGCCAGCAGTGCGGACTCTTCGACAGGGGGGAATGGCTACACCTTC. Translating gives CASSADSSTGGNGYTF.

The chain employs TRBV11-2 and TRBJ2-5; maybe TRBD2 (5 bases). CDR1 and CDR2 from the germline V gene are SGHAT and FQNNGV. This CDR3 is 13 amino acids long. V was pared by 3 bases and J by 7 bases, with 12 bases between. CDR3 amino acids: CASSLLSEGTQYF. Written as DNA, the CDR3 is TGTGCCAGCAGCTTGCTTAGCGAGGGGACCCAGTACTTC.

The rearrangement uses TRBV7-2 and TRBJ2-7; TRBD2 matches at 9 bases. V trimming: 6 bases; J trimming: 4 bases; junction bases outside the gene matches: 10. The CDR3 is made up of 15 amino acids. Germline V gives CDR1 SGHTA, CDR2 FQGNSA. CDR3 nucleotides: TGTGCCAGCAGGTCCGCCGGGACTAGCCCTTACGAGCAGTACTTC. It codes for CASRSAGTSPYEQYF.

V gene TRBV6-1 combines with J gene TRBJ1-6, with D hard to call. V was trimmed by 4 bases and J by 7 bases, leaving 17 bases between them. This CDR3 has 16 residues. Germline CDR1 reads MNHNS; CDR2 reads SASEGT. CDR3 sequence reads: CASSGRKSGVNSPLHF. In DNA form, the CDR3 reads TGTGCCAGCAGTGGGAGGAAGTCCGGAGTGAATTCACCCCTCCACTTT.

The gene calls are TRBV19 and TRBJ2-2; TRBD2 agrees at 9 bases. This CDR3 has 15 residues. The germline V gene has CDR1 LNHDA and CDR2 SQIVND (reference sequence). Losses at the gene ends were 5 bases for V and 4 bases for J; bases not matched to a gene: 5. The CDR3 coding sequence is TGTGCCAGTAGTCGTAGCGGGGGAGGCACCGGGGAGCTGTTTTTT. Amino acids: CASSRSGGGTGELFF.

The chain couples TRBV30 to TRBJ1-6; D is unclear. The CDR3 consists of 17 residues. V lost 1 base and J lost 2, with 15 bases in between. CDR1 is GTSNPN, CDR2 SVGIG, per germline (reference sequence). In DNA form, the CDR3 reads TGTGCCTGGAGTGGGAGATCGATACAAACCTATAATTCACCCCTCCACTTT. Translating it yields CAWSGRSIQTYNSPLHF.

The chain links TRBV9 to TRBJ2-3, with a weak D call TRBD1 (5 bases). The germline V and J ends were trimmed by 4 bases and 5 bases, with 8 bases remaining between them. The CDR3 consists of 12 residues. Germline lookup yields CDR1 SGDLS and CDR2 YYNGEE. CDR3 region: CASSPGIDTQYF. The CDR3 coding sequence is TGTGCCAGCAGCCCAGGGATAGATACGCAGTATTTT.

The table lists this clone with a few counts. V gene TRBV12-3 or TRBV12-4 combines with J gene TRBJ1-2; 7 positions agree with TRBD1. V dropped 3 bases and J dropped 3; count of bases not matched to a gene: 1. The CDR3 totals 13 residues. CDR3 bases: TGTGCCAGCAGTTTGGGGACAGACTATGGCTACACCTTC. This gives the protein CASSLGTDYGYTF.

The rearrangement joins TRBV7-8 to TRBJ1-4; 8 positions match TRBD1. V lost 4 bases, J lost 4 bases, and 5 bases stayed unmatched. CDR3 length: 15 amino acids. The germline V gene has CDR1 SGHVS and CDR2 FQNEAQ. CDR3 protein: CASSSRTGFNEKLFF. The DNA for the CDR3 is TGTGCCAGCAGCTCCCGGACAGGGTTTAATGAAAAACTGTTTTTT.

The chain is built from TRBV24-1 and TRBJ2-3; possible D gene TRBD2, 5 bases. Germline CDR1 reads KGHDR; CDR2 reads SFDVKD. This CDR3 is 15 amino acids long. Trimming took 7 bases from V and 1 from J, leaving 14 bases between them. The CDR3 reads CATSPTAGGTDTQYF. The DNA of the CDR3 is TGTGCCACCAGCCCGACTGCCGGGGGCACAGATACGCAGTATTTT.

This chain connects TRBV30 to TRBJ1-6; 7 bases align to TRBD1. The CDR3 length is 15 residues. Per the germline V gene, CDR1 is GTSNPN and CDR2 is SVGIG (reference sequence). V dropped 0 bases and J dropped 9; count of bases not matched to a gene: 8. The CDR3 nucleotides are TGTGCCTGGAGTGTACTTGGCAGGGGGAGTTCACCCCTCCACTTT. Translation: CAWSVLGRGSSPLHF.

The V call is TRBV2, the J call TRBJ2-5, with TRBD1 matching 7 bases. This CDR3 contains 15 residues. The V gene's germline CDR1 is SNHLY and CDR2 FYNNEI. The trim removed 5 bases at V and 5 bases at J, leaving 11 bases unmatched. CDR3 DNA: TGTGCCAGCAGTATCACAGGGGCGAAAGGGGAGACCCAGTACTTC. This sequence encodes CASSITGAKGETQYF.

This chain uses TRBV24-1 with TRBJ2-5; 11 bases line up with TRBD1. V gave up 3 bases and J gave up 6 bases; unmatched junction bases: 5. CDR3 length: 15 amino acids. Germline CDR1 KGHDR, CDR2 SFDVKD. CDR3 bases: TGTGCCACCAGTGATCGTGGGACAGGGGGACAGACCCAGTACTTC. It codes for CATSDRGTGGQTQYF.

The genes are TRBV29-1 and TRBJ2-4; D might be TRBD1 (6 bases). Germline lookup yields CDR1 SQVTM and CDR2 ANQGSEA. The CDR3 extends over 12 amino acids. V was pared by 2 bases and J by 11 bases, with 13 bases between. The chain's CDR3 is CSVEQQGTVQYF. CDR3 DNA: TGCAGCGTTGAACAGCAGGGGACGGTTCAGTACTTC. Combining the CDR3 with reference TRBV29-1 and TRBJ2-4 gives the whole variable domain SAVISQKPSRDICQRGTSLTIQCQVDSQVTMMFWYRQQPGQSLTLIATANQGSEATYESGFVIDKFPISRPNLTFSTLTVSNMSPEDSSIYLCSVEQQGTVQYFGAGTRLSVL.

J is TRBJ2-2 and V is TRBV7-7; 7 bases are a match to TRBD2. CDR3 size: 16 residues. V dropped 5 bases and J dropped 3; count of bases not matched to a gene: 9. The germline V gene encodes CDR1 SSHAT and CDR2 FNYEAQ (reference sequence). The CDR3 DNA sequence: TGTGCCAGCAGCGAAGTCGGGGAGGGCGACACCGGGGAGCTGTTTTTT. It codes for CASSEVGEGDTGELFF.

The chain has TRBV7-9 and TRBJ1-3, with D tentatively TRBD1 (5 bases). Germline V gene data show CDR1 as SEHNR and CDR2 as FQNEAQ (reference sequence). The V gene lost 4 bases and the J gene lost 5 bases, with 9 bases spanning the gap. CDR3 size: 13 residues. CDR3 sequence reads: CASSWEGRNTIYF. CDR3 nucleotide sequence: TGTGCCAGCAGCTGGGAGGGGAGAAACACCATATATTTT.

A few counts support this clone. The V call is TRBV11-2, the J call TRBJ2-5; D possibly corresponds to TRBD1 (5 bases). This CDR3 has 15 amino acids. The V gene's germline CDR1 is SGHAT and CDR2 FQNNGV. V was clipped by 3 bases and J by 2 bases, with 13 bases between them. CDR3 residues: CASSFGAVRQETQYF. The DNA of the CDR3 is TGTGCCAGCAGCTTTGGGGCAGTTCGACAAGAGACCCAGTACTTC.

This clone was counted a few times. The CDR3 coding sequence is TGTGCCAGCAGGAATGCTAATCCGGGACAGGGGGCGAGAGGCTACACCTTC. Translation gives CASRNANPGQGARGYTF. The gene calls are TRBV28 and TRBJ1-2; 12 nucleotides line up with TRBD1. V lost 6 bases to trimming and J lost 8 bases; unmatched junction nucleotides: 16. Germline-derived CDR1 and CDR2 are MDHEN and SYDVKM. This CDR3 contains 17 residues.

V and J are TRBV24-1 and TRBJ1-2; 9 bases are a match to TRBD1. With V trimmed by 11 bases and J by 6 bases, 9 bases remained unmatched. The CDR3 totals 13 residues. CDR1 and CDR2 (germline): KGHDR, SFDVKD. The CDR3 DNA sequence: TGTGCCATACAGGGGGCTGGTCTTGATGGCTACACCTTC. Residues: CAIQGAGLDGYTF.